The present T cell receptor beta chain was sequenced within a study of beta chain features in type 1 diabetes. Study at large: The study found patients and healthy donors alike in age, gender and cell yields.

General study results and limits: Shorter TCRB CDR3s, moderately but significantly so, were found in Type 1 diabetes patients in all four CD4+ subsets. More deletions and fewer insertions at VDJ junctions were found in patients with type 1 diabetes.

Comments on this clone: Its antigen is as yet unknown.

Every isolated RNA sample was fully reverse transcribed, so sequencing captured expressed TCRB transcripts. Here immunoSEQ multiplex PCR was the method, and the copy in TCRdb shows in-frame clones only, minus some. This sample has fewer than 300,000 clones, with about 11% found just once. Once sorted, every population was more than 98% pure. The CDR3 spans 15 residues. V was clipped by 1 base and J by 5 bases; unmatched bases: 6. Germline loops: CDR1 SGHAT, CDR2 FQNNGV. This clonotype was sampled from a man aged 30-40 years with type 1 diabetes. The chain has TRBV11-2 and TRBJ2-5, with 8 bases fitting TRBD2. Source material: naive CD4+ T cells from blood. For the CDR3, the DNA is TGTGCCAGCAGCTTAGCTGGGACTAGGGGGGAGACCCAGTACTTC. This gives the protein CASSLAGTRGETQYF.